This TCR beta chain was captured in a study of blood T cell repertoires in COVID-19. Whole-study context: Sources were T cells, B-cell-depleted T cells, or PBMCs; the material itself was cDNA or gDNA.

V lost 10 bases, J lost 5 bases, and 12 bases lay in between. Germline V CDR1 and CDR2: ENHRY, SYGVKD. The CDR3 runs to 12 residues. The protocol was immunoSEQ multiplex PCR, while the TCRdb copy is restricted to in-frame clones and leaves out a portion. The repertoire has some 50,000 clones, approximately 82% of them found once; the top ten carry approximately 7.6%. The sample consisted of peripheral blood. The gene calls are TRBV10-3 and TRBJ2-1; TRBD2 is a possible D gene (6 bases). This sequence originates from a human donor in a cohort sampled during active COVID-19. The CDR3 nucleotides are TGTGCCACCCGACTAGACCACAATGAGCAGTTCTTC. Translating gives CATRLDHNEQFF.